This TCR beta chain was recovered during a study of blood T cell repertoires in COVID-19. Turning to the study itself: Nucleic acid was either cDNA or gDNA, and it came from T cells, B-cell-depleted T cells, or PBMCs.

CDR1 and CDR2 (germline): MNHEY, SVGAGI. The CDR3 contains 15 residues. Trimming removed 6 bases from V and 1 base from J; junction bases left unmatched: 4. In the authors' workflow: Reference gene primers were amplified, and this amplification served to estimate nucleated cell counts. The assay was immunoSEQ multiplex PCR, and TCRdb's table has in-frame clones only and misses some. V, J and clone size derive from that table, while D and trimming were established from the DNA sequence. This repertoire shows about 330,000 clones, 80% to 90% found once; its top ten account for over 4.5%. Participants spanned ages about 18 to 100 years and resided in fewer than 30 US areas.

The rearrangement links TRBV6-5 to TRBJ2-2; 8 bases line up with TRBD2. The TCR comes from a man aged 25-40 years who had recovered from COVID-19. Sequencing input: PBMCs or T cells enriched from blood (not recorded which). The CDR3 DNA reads TGTGCCAGCAGCCGTAGCGGGGAGAACACCGGGGAGCTGTTTTTT. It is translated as CASSRSGENTGELFF.